The present entry profiles one T cell receptor (beta chain) with its context. Method: immunoSEQ multiplex PCR; TCRdb's copy keeps in-frame clones and lacks some. The data contain 2 million to 2.5 million clones, 85% to 95% of them seen just once; the ten biggest clones take up 0.37%. These data belong to a study of shared clonotypes between healthy human individuals. For the study at large: Donors were two women and a few men aged 18 to 49.

Trimming removed 4 bases at V and 9 bases at J, with 22 bases between. Germline CDR1 SGDLS, CDR2 YYNGEE. The CDR3 spans 16 residues. This sequence originates from a young man in good health. Some clones in this sample may be carry-over from other donors' samples. Sample: naive CD4+ T cells from PBMCs. Subset indicated: CD45RA+ positively selected. This rearrangement joins TRBV9 to TRBJ2-2, with D possibly TRBD1 on 6 matching bases. In DNA, the CDR3 is TGTGCCAGCAGCAGACGGGACAATGATCTATACCGGGAGCTGTTTTTT. It codes for CASSRRDNDLYRELFF.